The entry below gives a single T cell receptor (beta chain) sequence along with its context. Its antigen is as yet unknown. Expressed TCRB transcripts were sequenced because the entire RNA isolate underwent reverse transcription. The repertoire was sequenced with immunoSEQ multiplex PCR; TCRdb's copy has only in-frame clones and lacks some. The sample holds 20,000 to 30,000 clones; over 60% are singletons and the top ten take roughly 2%. The data were taken from a study of beta chain features in type 1 diabetes. Whole-study findings and limits: Diminished insertions and augmented deletions at VDJ junctions characterized type 1 diabetes patients.

The V end was cut by 0 bases, the J end by 6 bases, with 20 bases between. The CDR3 has 17 amino acids. CDR1 and CDR2 (germline): KGHSH, LQKENI. This rearrangement joins TRBV18 to TRBJ1-1; maybe TRBD1 (5 bases). Input material: Tregs from blood. This receptor was taken from a woman aged 40 to 50 in good health. CDR3 bases: TGTGCCAGCTCACCACCCCGCGGGGGGGGGTTTGTCTCTGAAGCTTTCTTT. It encodes CASSPPRGGGFVSEAFF. Drawing the rest from reference TRBV18 and TRBJ1-1, the complete variable domain is NAGVMQNPRHLVRRRGQEARLRCSPMKGHSHVYWYRQLPEEGLKFMVYLQKENIIDESGMPKERFSAEFPKEGPSILRIQQVVRGDSAAYFCASSPPRGGGFVSEAFFGQGTRLTVV.